This TCR beta chain comes out of a study of T cell responses to AZD1222 COVID-19 vaccine. Points from the study as a whole: The study found Spike-specific TCR breadth and depth rose after two AZD1222 doses. Baseline seropositivity characterized only 5 or 6 AZD1222 recipients. The donor group comprised mostly white British people and more females; the analysis possibly underestimated clonal diversity.

Assay used: immunoSEQ multiplex PCR; TCRdb lists only in-frame clones, some missing. This sample carries under 110,000 clones, about 92% of them seen once, and the ten largest clones take 7% to 9%. Per the germline V gene, CDR1 is MNHEY and CDR2 is SMNVEV (reference sequence). Trimming removed 7 bases at V and 0 bases at J, with 16 bases between. The CDR3 sequence is 17 residues long. As regards this clone: The antigen remains undetermined.

V and J are TRBV27 and TRBJ2-6; tentatively, D is TRBD1 or TRBD2 (5 bases each). The receptor was isolated from an adult who received the AZD1222 COVID-19 vaccine. Material: peripheral blood, obtained 28 days after the second AZD1222 dose. CDR3 in amino acids: CASTRTGTPSGANVLTF. The CDR3 DNA sequence: TGTGCCAGCACACGGACCGGGACCCCCTCTGGGGCCAACGTCCTGACTTTC. The whole variable domain, remainder taken from reference TRBV27 and TRBJ2-6, is EAQVTQNPRYLITVTGKKLTVTCSQNMNHEYMSWYRQDPGLGLRQIYYSMNVEVTDKGDVPEGYKVSRKEKRNFPLILESPSPNQTSLYFCASTRTGTPSGANVLTFGAGSRLTVL.